This is a list of T cell receptor beta chains from one sample in a study of Ad26.COV2.S vaccination and SARS-CoV-2 variants. The repertoire was sequenced with immunoSEQ multiplex PCR; TCRdb's copy has only in-frame clones and lacks some. The sample lists about 400,000 clones, 80% to 90% occurring once. The specimen was peripheral blood, collected in a trial of Ad26.COV2.S vaccine versus placebo. The receptor source for this set is a person aged 18 to 65 who received the Ad26.COV2.S COVID-19 vaccine or a placebo. Each CDR3 is given with its conserved first and last residue. The order of the fields is clone size, J gene, D gene, V gene, CDR3 protein, CDR3 DNA. A D gene is named only where the DNA matches it firmly. Clone size appears in some rows only: once, few, many, or a class for an expanded clone.

size: .
J: TRBJ2-7
D: TRBD2
V: TRBV7-2
CDR3: CASSLIFGGGYEQYF
DNA: TGTGCCAGCAGCTTAATCTTCGGCGGGGGCTACGAGCAGTACTTC

size: .
J: TRBJ1-1
D: .
V: TRBV5-1
CDR3: CASSGTSGESLPNTEAFF
DNA: TGCGCCAGCAGCGGAACCTCAGGGGAGTCCCTCCCGAACACTGAAGCTTTCTTT

size: .
J: TRBJ2-2
D: .
V: TRBV9
CDR3: CASSGGTTPEPGELFF
DNA: TGTGCCAGCAGCGGGGGGACCACCCCGGAACCCGGGGAGCTGTTTTTT

size: .
J: TRBJ2-1
D: TRBD2
V: TRBV15
CDR3: CATSRDPQGLAGDEQFF
DNA: TGTGCCACCAGCAGAGATCCCCAAGGACTAGCGGGAGATGAGCAGTTCTTC

size: .
J: TRBJ2-3
D: TRBD2
V: TRBV9
CDR3: CASSVGQTSGSTDTQYF
DNA: TGTGCCAGCAGCGTAGGACAGACTAGCGGGAGCACAGATACGCAGTATTTT

size: few
J: TRBJ1-1
D: .
V: TRBV30
CDR3: CAPQDSNNTEAFF
DNA: TGTGCCCCCCAGGACAGCAATAACACTGAAGCTTTCTTT

size: .
J: TRBJ2-1
D: TRBD2
V: TRBV7-8
CDR3: CASSFGLAGGAYNEQFF
DNA: TGTGCCAGCAGCTTCGGACTAGCGGGGGGTGCTTACAATGAGCAGTTCTTC

size: .
J: TRBJ1-5
D: .
V: TRBV19
CDR3: CASSMLGLRTYSNQPQHF
DNA: TGTGCCAGTAGTATGTTAGGACTGAGGACTTATAGCAATCAGCCCCAGCATTTT

size: .
J: TRBJ1-1
D: TRBD1
V: TRBV11-3
CDR3: CASSSWTGENTEAFF
DNA: TGTGCCAGCAGCTCTTGGACAGGGGAGAACACTGAAGCTTTCTTT

size: few
J: TRBJ1-1
D: TRBD1
V: TRBV28
CDR3: CASSSGQGGSTEAFF
DNA: TGTGCCAGCAGTTCCGGACAGGGAGGGAGCACTGAAGCTTTCTTT

size: .
J: TRBJ2-1
D: .
V: TRBV5-1
CDR3: CASSLDHNEQFF
DNA: TGCGCCAGCAGCTTGGATCACAATGAGCAGTTCTTC

size: few
J: TRBJ1-5
D: .
V: TRBV2
CDR3: CASTEGREWDQPQHF
DNA: TGTGCCAGCACCGAAGGCAGGGAATGGGATCAGCCCCAGCATTTT

size: .
J: TRBJ2-1
D: TRBD2
V: TRBV4-1
CDR3: CASSQALLAGGPSYNEQFF
DNA: TGCGCCAGCAGCCAAGCATTACTAGCGGGAGGGCCCTCCTACAATGAGCAGTTCTTC